These T cell receptor beta chains were read from a single sample in a study of blood T cell repertoires in COVID-19. Sequencing used immunoSEQ multiplex PCR; TCRdb keeps in-frame clones, though not all of them. The table includes some 260,000 clones, about nine tenths detected once. What was sequenced was PBMCs or T cells enriched from blood (not recorded which). These TCRs come from a woman aged 18-29 years who had recovered from COVID-19. The CDR3 runs from the conserved cysteine through the conserved F or W. D genes are given only for firm matches. Size tells how often a clone was seen (once, few, many) or the class of an expanded clone, and some rows leave it out.

TRBV9	NA	TRBJ2-1	NA	TGTGCCAGCAGCGTAAACCCCAGGCGGAGGGACGGGACTGACAATGAGCAGTTCTTC	CASSVNPRRRDGTDNEQFF
TRBV20-1	NA	TRBJ2-7	once	TGCAGTGCTAGTTTGGACACCGACTCCTACGAGCAGTACTTC	CSASLDTDSYEQYF
TRBV24-1	NA	TRBJ2-3	once	TGTGCCACCAGTGATTTGAAGGTGCGGTCTAGCACAGATACGCAGTATTTT	CATSDLKVRSSTDTQYF
TRBV6-5	TRBD1	TRBJ1-6	NA	TGTGCCAGCAGTTACTCCGCGGACAGGGGGTCACCCCTCCACTTT	CASSYSADRGSPLHF
TRBV27	TRBD2	TRBJ2-7	once	TGTGCCACCAGGTTAGCGGGAGGATACGAGCAGTACTTC	CATRLAGGYEQYF
TRBV3-1/TRBV3-2	NA	TRBJ1-2	NA	TGTGCCAGCAGCCAAGGTAGAGGAGGCTACACCTTC	CASSQGRGGYTF
TRBV2	NA	TRBJ1-5	NA	TGTGCCAGCAGGGAAAGACAGGTGAATCAGCCCCAGCATTTT	CASRERQVNQPQHF
TRBV23-1	NA	TRBJ1-5	NA	TGCGCCAGCAGTCATGGGTCTATGGGGGCATCTCAGCCCCAGCATTTT	CASSHGSMGASQPQHF
TRBV2	NA	TRBJ2-3	NA	TGTGCCAGCAGTGAAGACCTTCCGGGTGTAGGTATGGATACGCAGTATTTT	CASSEDLPGVGMDTQYF
TRBV9	TRBD1	TRBJ1-4	once	TGTGCCAGCAGCCCAATGACAGGGGGAAATGAAAAACTGTTTTTT	CASSPMTGGNEKLFF
TRBV5-5	TRBD1	TRBJ1-5	NA	TGTGCCAGCAGCGATCCCCGGACAGGGGGATTGAACCAGCCCCAGCATTTT	CASSDPRTGGLNQPQHF
TRBV28	TRBD2	TRBJ2-1	NA	TGTGCCAGCAGTCCGACTAGCGGGAGGTCCTACAATGAGCAGTTCTTC	CASSPTSGRSYNEQFF
TRBV28	NA	TRBJ1-2	few	TGTGCCAGCAGTTTATGGAAGGAGGTATCTTTTGGCCGAGCTCCTTACTATGGCTACACCTTC	CASSLWKEVSFGRAPYYGYTF
TRBV7-2	NA	TRBJ1-2	NA	TGTGCCAGCAGCCACTCGGGGACTTATGACTATGGCTACACCTTC	CASSHSGTYDYGYTF
TRBV19	TRBD1	TRBJ2-7	NA	TGTGCCAGTAGTATAGCTACAGGGGAATACTACGAGCAGTACTTC	CASSIATGEYYEQYF
TRBV24-1	NA	TRBJ1-2	NA	TGTGCCACCAGTGATTTGCACAGAGTCTATGGCTACACCTTC	CATSDLHRVYGYTF
TRBV5-6	TRBD2	TRBJ2-2	once	TGTGCCAGCAGCTTGGTCGGGCGGGAGAGCACCGGGGAGCTGTTTTTT	CASSLVGRESTGELFF
TRBV7-8	NA	TRBJ1-1	NA	TGTGCCAGCGTCACGGGACACCGCGCTGAAGCTTTCTTT	CASVTGHRAEAFF
TRBV15	TRBD1	TRBJ2-1	NA	TGTGCCACCAGCAGGGAAAGGACAGGGCCAACTGAGCAGTTCTTC	CATSRERTGPTEQFF
TRBV7-3	TRBD2	TRBJ2-1	few	TGTGCCAGCAGCTCGGGACTAGGCAATGAGCAGTTCTTC	CASSSGLGNEQFF
TRBV7-9	NA	TRBJ2-6	NA	TGTGCCAGCGTTTATACAGTGTTCTCTGGGGCCAACGTCCTGACTTTC	CASVYTVFSGANVLTF
TRBV18	NA	TRBJ1-6	NA	TGTGCCAGCTCACCAGGTACAGGGCTAACACCCCTCCACTTT	CASSPGTGLTPLHF
TRBV4-3	NA	TRBJ2-1	NA	TGCGCCAGCAGCCAAGATCTCGGAGGGGGCCTTAGCTACAATGAGCAGTTCTTC	CASSQDLGGGLSYNEQFF
TRBV13	TRBD1	TRBJ2-7	NA	TGTGCCAGCAGGACAGGGCAGTCCCACGAGCAGTACTTC	CASRTGQSHEQYF
TRBV28	NA	TRBJ1-1	NA	TGTGCCAGCAGTTTTTCTAGGGAAGCTTTCTTT	CASSFSREAFF
TRBV24-1	TRBD1	TRBJ2-7	NA	TGTGCCACCAGTTGCCACAGGGGCTCCTACGAGCAGTACTTC	CATSCHRGSYEQYF
TRBV2	NA	TRBJ1-1	NA	TGTGCCAGCAGTGTAGACAGGATGAACACTGAAGCTTTCTTT	CASSVDRMNTEAFF
TRBV4-1	NA	TRBJ1-4	NA	TGCGCCAGCAGCCAAGCAGGTTTTAATGAAAAACTGTTTTTT	CASSQAGFNEKLFF
TRBV18	TRBD1	TRBJ2-3	NA	TGTGCCAGCTCACCGGGACAGAACACAGATACGCAGTATTTT	CASSPGQNTDTQYF
TRBV7-2	NA	TRBJ1-3	NA	TGTGCCAGCAGCTTAGTAGGCGGCCCGACGGGAAACACCATATATTTT	CASSLVGGPTGNTIYF
TRBV15	TRBD1	TRBJ1-6	NA	TGTGCCACCAGCAGAGATCGGGGACAGGGGTCGCCCCTCCACTTT	CATSRDRGQGSPLHF
TRBV28	TRBD2	TRBJ2-2	NA	TGTGCCAGCAGGCTAGCGGGAGGCACCGGGGAGCTGTTTTTT	CASRLAGGTGELFF
TRBV2	TRBD1	TRBJ2-7	few	TGTGCCAGCATCCCCTCGCCGGGACAGGGGCCCTACGAGCAGTACTTC	CASIPSPGQGPYEQYF
TRBV7-6	TRBD2	TRBJ2-1	NA	TGTGCCAGCAGCCCCTCACTAGCGACATACTCCTACAATGAGCAGTTCTTC	CASSPSLATYSYNEQFF
TRBV7-2	TRBD2	TRBJ2-7	once	TGTGCCAGCAGCCACACCCTAGCGGGGAGCTCCTACGAGCAGTACTTC	CASSHTLAGSSYEQYF
TRBV20-1	NA	TRBJ1-1	many	TGCAGTGCTAGTGGGGGTCGGGAGAGTTCTGAAGCTTTCTTT	CSASGGRESSEAFF
TRBV6-5	NA	TRBJ2-7	NA	TGTGCCAGCGGCCAATACGAGCAGTACTTC	CASGQYEQYF
TRBV5-1	TRBD1	TRBJ2-2	NA	TGCGCCAGCAGCGACAGGGGAAGAATCGGGGAGCTGTTTTTT	CASSDRGRIGELFF
TRBV3-1/TRBV3-2	TRBD2	TRBJ2-1	NA	TGTGCCAGCAGCCAAGAATACCTAGCGGTCCACAATGAGCAGTTCTTC	CASSQEYLAVHNEQFF
TRBV24-1	NA	TRBJ2-1	NA	TGTGCCACCAGTGTGGGGGGTCAGGACAATGAGCAGTTCTTC	CATSVGGQDNEQFF
TRBV9	TRBD1	TRBJ1-2	NA	TGTGCCAGCAGCGCCTTAGGAGGGACAGACAGATGGAGGGCTGATGGCTACACCTTC	CASSALGGTDRWRADGYTF
TRBV6-5	NA	TRBJ1-3	NA	TGTGCCAGCAAACTACAATACTCTGGAAACACCATATATTTT	CASKLQYSGNTIYF
TRBV24-1	NA	TRBJ1-2	NA	TGTGCCACCAGTGATTTCCCCAGGGATTATGGCTACACCTTC	CATSDFPRDYGYTF
TRBV7-2	NA	TRBJ1-4	NA	TGTGCCAGCAGCATAGGTTGGACAGAGAATGAAAAACTGTTTTTT	CASSIGWTENEKLFF
TRBV5-4	NA	TRBJ2-3	once	TGTGCCAGCAGCTCCGACAGTGGCGACACAGATACGCAGTATTTT	CASSSDSGDTDTQYF